Listed here are 20 T cell receptor beta chains from one sample, sequenced in a study of blood T cells in healthy people across ages. Next came a second PCR, run for about 7 to 11 cycles, which used a sample-barcoded 5' primer along with a J-beta primer mix. TCRdb used MiXCR to reprocess the 5' RACE reads, holding one entry per CDR3 protein. The sample contains around 940,000 distinct CDR3 sequences, 45% to 60% of which appear only once. The sequenced material came from blood. These receptors were obtained from a woman aged 60-75 years in good health.

The CDR3 spells CASSLYGGQETQYF. CDR3 bases: TGTGCCAGCAGCTTATACGGTGGGCAAGAGACCCAGTACTTC. The rearrangement joins TRBV13 to TRBJ2-5; D remains unclear. Germline V gene lookup returns CDR1 PRHDT and CDR2 FYEKMQ (reference sequence). Deletions cut 2 bases from V and 2 bases from J, with 9 bases between. CDR3 length: 14 residues.

This clonotype was seen a few times. The CDR3 DNA sequence: TGTGCTAGTGGCCCGGACAGGCGCCCCGATACGCAGTATTTT. It specifies CASGPDRRPDTQYF. The chain couples TRBV12-5 to TRBJ2-3, with 7 bases that match TRBD1. Germline lookup yields CDR1 LGHNT and CDR2 FRNRAP. The CDR3 loop spans 14 amino acids. J gave up 6 bases and V 6 bases, and 9 bases lay outside the gene matches.

This clonotype showed up just once. The chain couples TRBV11-2 to TRBJ2-4; weak D call: TRBD2 (6 bases). With the DNA end fitting TRBJ2-7 better, the J assignment may be wrong. This CDR3 spans 15 amino acids. CDR1 and CDR2 from the germline V gene are SGHAT and FQNNGV. The CDR3 sequence: CASSMSPGLQYEQYF. Written as DNA, the CDR3 is TGTGCCAGCAGCATGAGCCCGGGACTTCAGTACGAGCAGTACTTC.

V gene TRBV24-1 combines with J gene TRBJ2-7, with no clear D. The germline V gene encodes CDR1 KGHDR and CDR2 SFDVKD. V was cut by 3 bases and J by 2 bases, with 4 bases left in between. The CDR3 sequence is 12 residues long. This CDR3 reads CATSDGTYEQYF. The CDR3 DNA sequence: TGTGCCACCAGTGATGGGACCTACGAGCAGTACTTC.

The rearrangement joins TRBV30 to TRBJ2-7, with TRBD2 identical over 14 bases. The V and J ends lost 2 bases and 7 bases, in that order; junction bases with no gene match: 4. Germline loops: CDR1 GTSNPN, CDR2 SVGIG (reference sequence). The CDR3 has 14 residues. The CDR3, as DNA: TGTGCCTGGAGTCCGGGACTAGCGGGAGTGGAGCAGTACTTC. It specifies CAWSPGLAGVEQYF.

This clonotype has a handful of counts. A junction boundary mismatches the germline segment, possibly from a read error. This chain links TRBV27 with TRBJ2-1; TRBD2 aligns across 10 bases. Germline V CDR1 and CDR2: MNHEY, SMNVEV (reference sequence). This CDR3 has 15 residues. In DNA, the CDR3 is TGTGCCAGTAGTTCTGGGACTAGCGCCCCAAGGGAGCAGTTCTTC. This codes for CASSSGTSAPREQFF.

This clonotype occurred a few times. The V gene is TRBV5-1, the J gene TRBJ2-7, with a tentative D call TRBD1 (5 bases). V was cut by 7 bases and J by 0 bases, with 8 bases left in between. Looked up from germline, CDR1 is SGHRS and CDR2 is YFSETQ. The CDR3 loop spans 12 amino acids. CDR3 amino acids: CASFDSSYEQYF. CDR3 nucleotide sequence: TGCGCCAGCTTCGACAGCTCCTACGAGCAGTACTTC.

This CDR3 reads CASSDDRVEKLFF. The CDR3 bases are TGTGCCAGCAGTGATGACAGGGTTGAAAAACTGTTTTTT. The rearrangement uses TRBV2 and TRBJ1-4, with 7 nucleotides matching TRBD1. With 3 bases clipped from V and 7 bases from J, the junction kept 2 bases outside the gene matches. Germline V gives CDR1 SNHLY, CDR2 FYNNEI. This CDR3 has 13 residues. Full variable domain (rest looked up from reference TRBV2 and TRBJ1-4): EPEVTQTPSHQVTQMGQEVILRCVPISNHLYFYWYRQILGQKVEFLVSFYNNEISEKSEIFDDQFSVERPDGSNFTLKIRSTKLEDSAMYFCASSDDRVEKLFFGSGTQLSVL.

The rearrangement links TRBV7-2 to TRBJ2-1, with TRBD2 as a possible D gene (6 bases). Trimming left V 5 bases short and J 7 bases short, with 21 bases between. Germline CDR1 SGHTA, CDR2 FQGNSA. This CDR3 is 16 amino acids long. The CDR3 DNA follows: TGTGCCAGCAGCAGGAGGGGAGCTGGAGTGAGAAATGAGCAGTTCTTC. It specifies CASSRRGAGVRNEQFF.

This clonotype was seen at least ten times. This rearrangement joins TRBV10-3 to TRBJ2-1, with TRBD2 matching over 13 bases. V was clipped by 5 bases and J by 3 bases; unmatched bases: 7. This CDR3 has 17 residues. Germline CDR1 reads ENHRY; CDR2 reads SYGVKD. The CDR3 DNA follows: TGTGCCATCAGTTACTCCGGGACTAGCGGGATCTACAATGAGCAGTTCTTC. It codes for CAISYSGTSGIYNEQFF.

There are a few counts of this clonotype. The genes are TRBV20-1 and TRBJ2-1, with D possibly being TRBD1 or TRBD2 (5 bases each). The CDR3 runs to 13 residues. Germline CDR1 is DFQATT and CDR2 is SNEGSKA (reference sequence). Trimming pared 6 bases from V and 5 bases from J, leaving 14 bases between. The CDR3 DNA follows: TGCAGTGCAGGGACCAACGGGAACAATGAGCAGTTCTTC. This codes for CSAGTNGNNEQFF.

V is TRBV6-1 and J is TRBJ2-7, with 12 bases matching TRBD1. The V gene's germline CDR1 is MNHNS and CDR2 SASEGT. V gave up 6 bases and J gave up 0 bases; unmatched junction bases: 9. This CDR3 contains 17 residues. The CDR3 protein is CASSPGTGGWGSYEQYF. The CDR3 nucleotides read TGTGCCAGCAGCCCTGGGACAGGGGGCTGGGGCTCCTACGAGCAGTACTTC.

The chain joins TRBV2 to TRBJ2-7, with TRBD1 matching 7 bases. The length of the CDR3 is 12 residues. CDR1 and CDR2 from the germline V gene are SNHLY and FYNNEI. V gave up 10 bases and J gave up 5 bases; unmatched junction bases: 8. The CDR3 DNA reads as TGTGCCATTAGACAGGGTAATGACGAGCAGTACTTC. It translates to CAIRQGNDEQYF.

This clonotype was counted between two and nine times. V is TRBV25-1 and J is TRBJ2-3; D not certain. The length of the CDR3 is 15 residues. In germline, CDR1 is MGHDK, CDR2 SYGVNS. V was clipped by 7 bases and J by 5 bases, with 19 bases between them. This CDR3 is CASTPTAPSEDTQYF. The CDR3, as DNA: TGTGCCAGCACCCCAACGGCACCGAGCGAAGATACGCAGTATTTT.

The chain combines TRBV20-1 with TRBJ2-3, with TRBD2 identical over 9 bases. This CDR3 spans 14 amino acids. CDR1 is DFQATT and CDR2 is SNEGSKA in the germline V gene (reference sequence). Unmatched junction bases numbered 7, after V lost 0 bases and J lost 9 bases. The CDR3: CSARDQGLASTQYF. The CDR3 region has the DNA TGCAGTGCTAGAGATCAAGGACTAGCGTCAACGCAGTATTTT.

The gene calls are TRBV4-2 and TRBJ2-5; TRBD1 matches 10 bases. The ends lost 0 bases at V and 9 bases at J; junction bases unmatched: 7. CDR1 LGHNA and CDR2 YNFKEQ come from the germline V gene. This CDR3 is 15 amino acids long. The CDR3 reads CASSQDGGQGMAQYF. The DNA of the CDR3 is TGTGCCAGCAGCCAAGATGGGGGACAGGGGATGGCCCAGTACTTC.

The chain has TRBV5-1 and TRBJ1-2, with 10 nucleotides matching TRBD1. Germline CDR1 is SGHRS and CDR2 is YFSETQ. This CDR3 is built from 16 residues. Trimming took 2 bases from V and 3 from J; bases not matched to a gene: 7. CDR3 coding DNA: TGCGCCAGCAGCTTAAACCGGGACAGGGGAGACTATGGCTACACCTTC. Protein product: CASSLNRDRGDYGYTF. The whole variable domain, remainder taken from reference TRBV5-1 and TRBJ1-2, is KAGVTQTPRYLIKTRGQQVTLSCSPISGHRSVSWYQQTPGQGLQFLFEYFSETQRNKGNFPGRFSGRQFSNSRSEMNVSTLELGDSALYLCASSLNRDRGDYGYTFGSGTRLTVV.

This rearrangement joins TRBV21-1 to TRBJ2-1; the D call in the table, TRBD1, was not verified against the DNA. TRBV21-1 is reported as a pseudogene. The CDR3 spans 15 residues. The DNA for the CDR3 is TGTGCCAGCACCCTGTTGCGGGAGAATCTCAATGAGCAGTTCTTC. It is translated as CASTLLRENLNEQFF.

The rearrangement links TRBV6-2 or TRBV6-3 to TRBJ2-7; 16 positions agree with TRBD2. After removal of 0 bases from V and 4 bases from J, the junction contained 6 bases not matched to a gene. The CDR3 extends over 18 amino acids. The germline V gene encodes CDR1 MNHEY and CDR2 SVGEGT. The CDR3 DNA reads TGTGCCAGCAGTTACTCTCCGGGACTAGCGGGAGGGAGGTACGAGCAGTACTTC. This gives the protein CASSYSPGLAGGRYEQYF.

This chain links TRBV28 with TRBJ2-7; TRBD1 is a possible D gene (5 bases). The V gene's germline CDR1 is MDHEN and CDR2 SYDVKM. V gave up 6 bases and J gave up 3 bases, with 9 bases separating them. This CDR3 has 12 residues. The CDR3, as DNA: TGTGCCAGCAGGGGTGGACACTACGAGCAGTACTTC. It translates to CASRGGHYEQYF.